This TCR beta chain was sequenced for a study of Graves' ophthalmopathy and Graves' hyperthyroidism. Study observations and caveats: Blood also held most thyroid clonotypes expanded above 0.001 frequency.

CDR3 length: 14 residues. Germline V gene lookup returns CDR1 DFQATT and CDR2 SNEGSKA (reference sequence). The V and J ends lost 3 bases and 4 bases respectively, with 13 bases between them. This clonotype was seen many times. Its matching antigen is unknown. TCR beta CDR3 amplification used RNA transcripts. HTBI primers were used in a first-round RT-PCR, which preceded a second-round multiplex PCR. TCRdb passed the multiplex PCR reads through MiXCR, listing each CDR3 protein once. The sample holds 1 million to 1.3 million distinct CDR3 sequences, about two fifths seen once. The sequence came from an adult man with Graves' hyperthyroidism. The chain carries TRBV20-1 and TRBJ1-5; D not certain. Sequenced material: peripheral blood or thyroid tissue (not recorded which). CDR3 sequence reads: CSASTYSQNQPQHF. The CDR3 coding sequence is TGCAGTGCTAGTACTTACAGCCAGAATCAGCCCCAGCATTTT.